These 19 T cell receptor beta chains were all obtained from the same sample, sequenced in a study of cytomegalovirus exposure and HLA in healthy donors (dated by TCRdb to 2016 to 2017). Libraries came from the immunoSEQ multiplex PCR assay. For the multiplex PCR, a mixture combining 60 forward primers for TCR Vbeta segments and 13 reverse primers for TCR Jbeta segments was used. The table was pulled from immuneACCESS by TCRdb, which kept in-frame rearrangements only. Such tables lose some clones; where checked, under half of the loss comes from unresolved V genes, and the rest has no known cause. Here the sample has 150,000 to 200,000 clones; over 80% occur a single time. The ten largest clones represent over 1.5% of the sample. The sequenced material came from PBMCs. The receptors were sampled from a woman younger than 35 in good health and CMV-seronegative.

This clone was found a few times. The chain combines TRBV27 with TRBJ1-2; 7 positions match TRBD1. With 3 bases clipped from V and 8 bases from J, the junction kept 9 bases outside the gene matches. The CDR3 covers 14 residues. Germline V gene lookup returns CDR1 MNHEY and CDR2 SMNVEV (reference sequence). The CDR3, as DNA: TGTGCCAGCAGTTTTTCGAATACAGGGGTCGGCTACACCTTC. It translates to CASSFSNTGVGYTF.

This chain uses TRBV10-3 with TRBJ2-7, with D hard to call. CDR3 length: 11 residues. Between the trimmed V and J ends, which lost 0 bases and 6 bases, there was a span of 3 bases. Germline CDR1 is ENHRY and CDR2 is SYGVKD. CDR3 bases: TGTGCCATCAGTGAGTCTAGCGAGCAGTACTTC. Its translation: CAISESSEQYF.

This chain uses TRBV27 with TRBJ2-1, with 7 bases fitting TRBD1. The V gene end was trimmed by 1 base and the J gene end by 9 bases; junction bases not matched to a gene: 9. CDR1 and CDR2 (germline): MNHEY, SMNVEV (reference sequence). The CDR3 spans 15 residues. The CDR3 here is CASSLYGTVAGEQFF. The CDR3 DNA follows: TGTGCCAGCAGTTTATACGGGACAGTAGCCGGTGAGCAGTTCTTC.

The chain employs TRBV5-4 and TRBJ2-7; tentatively, D is TRBD1 (6 bases). Trimming took 3 bases from V and 2 from J, leaving 12 bases between them. The CDR3 spans 14 residues. Germline CDR1 and CDR2: SGHNT and YYREEE (reference sequence). The CDR3 nucleotides are TGTGCCAGCAGCTGGGAAAAGGGGGCCTACGAGCAGTACTTC. Its translation: CASSWEKGAYEQYF.

V and J are TRBV28 and TRBJ2-7, with TRBD1 matching 12 bases. The length of the CDR3 is 15 residues. CDR1 and CDR2 (germline): MDHEN, SYDVKM. The J segment lost 7 bases and the V segment lost 6 bases, leaving 10 bases of the junction unmatched. The CDR3 sequence: CASRRGGTGGEEQYF. The CDR3 DNA follows: TGTGCCAGCAGGCGGGGGGGGACAGGGGGCGAAGAGCAGTACTTC.

V gene TRBV4-1 combines with J gene TRBJ2-1; 9 bases map to TRBD2. The J segment lost 4 bases and the V segment lost 3 bases, leaving 10 bases of the junction unmatched. This CDR3 is built from 17 residues. The germline V gene encodes CDR1 MGHRA and CDR2 YSYEKL. CDR3 nucleotides: TGCGCCAGCAGCCACGTTAGCGGGGGCTCCGGGTACAATGAGCAGTTCTTC. This translates into CASSHVSGGSGYNEQFF.

The chain combines TRBV9 with TRBJ2-5; TRBD2 is a possible D gene (6 bases). Trimming removed 2 bases at V and 5 bases at J, with 16 bases between. The CDR3 length is 15 residues. In germline, CDR1 is SGDLS, CDR2 YYNGEE. As DNA, the CDR3 is TGTGCCAGCAGCGTCGGGACTCAAGAATGGGAGACCCAGTACTTC. This gives the protein CASSVGTQEWETQYF.

The chain has TRBV4-1 and TRBJ2-7; D may be TRBD2 (5 bases). The CDR3 totals 13 residues. The ends were cut back, 1 base at V and 6 bases at J, with 10 bases in the middle. Per germline, CDR1 MGHRA and CDR2 YSYEKL. As DNA, the CDR3 is TGCGCCAGCAGCCAAGTAGGTGCGGGCGAGCAGTACTTC. Its translation is CASSQVGAGEQYF.

The chain recombines TRBV19 with TRBJ2-2; D is uncertain. The CDR3 runs to 13 residues. From germline, CDR1 is LNHDA and CDR2 SQIVND (reference sequence). V lost 5 bases and J 4 bases, leaving 8 bases between the germline ends. CDR3 sequence reads: CASSSGRTGELFF. CDR3 nucleotides: TGTGCCAGTAGTTCAGGCCGCACCGGGGAGCTGTTTTTT.

The chain has TRBV29-1 and TRBJ2-3, with TRBD2 matching over 9 bases. Losses at the gene ends were 3 bases for V and 6 bases for J; bases not matched to a gene: 4. The CDR3 spans 13 residues. Germline V gene sequence: CDR1 SQVTM, CDR2 ANQGSEA. CDR3 DNA sequence: TGCAGCGTTGACGGGCTAGCGGGGGATACGCAGTATTTT. Protein product: CSVDGLAGDTQYF.

The V call is TRBV28, the J call TRBJ1-2, with no clear D. V was clipped by 7 bases and J by 2 bases, with 5 bases between them. The CDR3 is 11 amino acids. Looked up from germline, CDR1 is MDHEN and CDR2 is SYDVKM. CDR3 sequence (DNA): TGTGCCAGCACCTTGAACTATGGCTACACCTTC. It codes for CASTLNYGYTF.

The chain employs TRBV5-1 and TRBJ2-1; D not certain. Germline assignment: CDR1 SGHRS and CDR2 YFSETQ. The V gene lost 0 bases and the J gene lost 6 bases, with 4 bases spanning the gap. CDR3 length equals 12 residues. This CDR3 reads CASSLDSNEQFF. The DNA for the CDR3 is TGCGCCAGCAGCTTGGATAGCAATGAGCAGTTCTTC.

The rearrangement uses TRBV5-4 and TRBJ1-1; D remains ambiguous. Trimming pared 1 base from V and 0 bases from J, leaving 7 bases between. The germline V gene encodes CDR1 SGHNT and CDR2 YYREEE (reference sequence). The CDR3 covers 14 residues. The CDR3 DNA is TGTGCCAGCAGCTTGTGGGCCATGAACACTGAAGCTTTCTTT. Its protein product is CASSLWAMNTEAFF.

This clone turned up a few times. This sequence joins TRBV30 and TRBJ1-2; D gene unclear. Germline V gives CDR1 GTSNPN, CDR2 SVGIG (reference sequence). CDR3 length: 12 residues. V was trimmed by 4 bases and J by 7 bases, leaving 13 bases between them. The CDR3 DNA reads as TGTGCCTGGACCGTAGACTCGGGTGGCTACACCTTC. Its protein is CAWTVDSGGYTF.

The V call is TRBV7-9, the J call TRBJ2-1; 8 positions agree with TRBD1. This CDR3 is 18 amino acids long. With 0 bases clipped from V and 3 bases from J, the junction kept 10 bases outside the gene matches. The germline CDR1 and CDR2 sequences are SEHNR and FQNEAQ (reference sequence). The CDR3 here is CASSLAKPGQGFYNEQFF. The CDR3 DNA reads TGTGCCAGCAGCTTAGCGAAGCCAGGACAGGGCTTCTACAATGAGCAGTTCTTC.

The chain recombines TRBV30 with TRBJ1-4; 10 bases agree with TRBD1. Per the germline V gene, CDR1 is GTSNPN and CDR2 is SVGIG (reference sequence). The CDR3 sequence is 16 residues long. Trimming removed 0 bases from V and 2 bases from J; junction bases left unmatched: 3. The CDR3, as DNA: TGTGCCTGGAGTGTGGGGACAGGGGTGACTAATGAAAAACTGTTTTTT. Translation: CAWSVGTGVTNEKLFF.

The chain combines TRBV7-9 with TRBJ1-3; the D gene is possibly TRBD1 (6 bases). With 3 bases removed from V and 3 bases from J, the gap between germline ends came to 9 bases. CDR3 size: 14 residues. Germline V lookup: CDR1 SEHNR, CDR2 FQNEAQ (reference sequence). The CDR3: CASSLQGLGNTIYF. The CDR3 region has the DNA TGTGCCAGCAGCTTGCAGGGGCTTGGAAACACCATATATTTT.

This clone was recorded a few times. V gene TRBV11-3 combines with J gene TRBJ2-7; the match to TRBD1 covers 7 bases. V shed 5 bases, J shed 0 bases, and the junction held 13 bases outside the gene matches. This CDR3 contains 17 residues. From germline, CDR1 is SGHNT and CDR2 YENEEA. The CDR3 DNA follows: TGTGCCAGCAGCCCCCTAAACAGGGGCCCGAGCTCCTACGAGCAGTACTTC. This gives the protein CASSPLNRGPSSYEQYF.

The chain joins TRBV16 to TRBJ1-2; TRBD1 matches 7 bases. The J segment lost 5 bases and the V segment lost 4 bases, leaving 7 bases of the junction unmatched. The CDR3 length is 14 residues. Germline V gene sequence: CDR1 KGHSY, CDR2 FQNENV. In nucleotides, the CDR3 is TGTGCCAGCAGCCTTCGGACAGGCGGTTATGGCTACACCTTC. Translating gives CASSLRTGGYGYTF.